Following are 27 T cell receptor beta chains from one sample sequenced in a study of T cell repertoires in cytomegalovirus infection. TCRdb used MiXCR to reprocess the reads, holding one entry per CDR3 protein. The sample lists approximately 140,000 distinct CDR3 sequences; roughly 6% were seen once. Sequencing was done on a sample of PBMCs. All receptors derive from a human donor in good health (CMV status not recorded). Some clones in this sample may be carry-over from other donors' samples.

This chain links TRBV4-2 with TRBJ1-2; weak D call: TRBD1 (6 bases). This CDR3 contains 13 residues. In germline, CDR1 is LGHNA, CDR2 YNFKEQ. The V gene lost 6 bases and the J gene lost 4 bases, with 12 bases spanning the gap. The CDR3 sequence is CASREGGPYGYTF. The CDR3, as DNA: TGTGCCAGCAGAGAAGGGGGTCCCTATGGCTACACCTTC.

This clonotype showed up many times. The V call is TRBV7-2, the J call TRBJ2-7; 16 positions match TRBD2. Germline CDR1 reads SGHTA; CDR2 reads FQGNSA. Unmatched junction bases numbered 6, after V lost 1 base and J lost 3 bases. This CDR3 has 18 amino acids. The CDR3 loop reads CASSLGGLAGGRYYEQYF. The CDR3 coding sequence is TGTGCCAGCAGCTTAGGGGGACTAGCGGGGGGGAGGTACTACGAGCAGTACTTC. The full variable domain, in which reference TRBV7-2 and TRBJ2-7 provide the parts outside the CDR3, is GAGVSQSPSNKVTEKGKDVELRCDPISGHTALYWYRQSLGQGLEFLIYFQGNSAPDKSGLPSDRFSAERTGGSVSTLTIQRTQQEDSAVYLCASSLGGLAGGRYYEQYFGPGTRLTVT.

This clonotype was counted ten times or more. The V call is TRBV7-2, the J call TRBJ1-5; possibly TRBD1 for D (5 bases). Germline assignment: CDR1 SGHTA and CDR2 FQGNSA. Trimming pared 5 bases from V and 2 bases from J, leaving 19 bases between. The length of the CDR3 is 17 residues. The CDR3 DNA reads TGTGCCAGCAGCCCCCTCACAGGAACCCGGGGCAATCAGCCCCAGCATTTT. Its protein product is CASSPLTGTRGNQPQHF.

J is TRBJ2-1 and V is TRBV6-2 or TRBV6-3, with a tentative D call TRBD2 (7 bases). Germline V lookup: CDR1 MNHEY, CDR2 SVGEGT. This CDR3 contains 16 residues. V lost 7 bases and J lost 5, with 21 bases in between. The CDR3 is CASTEGGARTHNEQFF. Written as DNA, the CDR3 is TGTGCCAGCACCGAGGGGGGGGCGAGGACCCACAATGAGCAGTTCTTC.

There are many counts of this clonotype. The chain uses TRBV7-9 and TRBJ1-5; no clear D. Per the germline V gene, CDR1 is SEHNR and CDR2 is FQNEAQ (reference sequence). Trimming left V 1 base short and J 2 bases short, with 6 bases between. This CDR3 spans 14 amino acids. The CDR3 DNA follows: TGTGCCAGCAGCTTAGGTCAGGGCAATCAGCCCCAGCATTTT. Translating gives CASSLGQGNQPQHF. Together with reference TRBV7-9 and TRBJ1-5, the CDR3 gives the full variable domain: DTGVSQNPRHKITKRGQNVTFRCDPISEHNRLYWYRQTLGQGPEFLTYFQNEAQLEKSRLLSDRFSAERPKGSFSTLEIQRTEQGDSAMYLCASSLGQGNQPQHFGDGTRLSIL.

This clonotype was seen a few times. The chain employs TRBV7-9 and TRBJ2-2; D not resolved. The CDR3 runs to 16 residues. Looked up from germline, CDR1 is SEHNR and CDR2 is FQNEAQ (reference sequence). Trimming took 5 bases from V and 1 from J, leaving 14 bases between them. The CDR3 nucleotides read TGTGCCAGCAGCCCCGGGCAGCGCCTGAACACCGGGGAGCTGTTTTTT. Translated: CASSPGQRLNTGELFF.

This clonotype was seen at least ten times. The J gene is TRBJ2-2, the V gene TRBV24-1, with D perhaps given as TRBD1 or TRBD2 (5 bases each). Per the germline V gene, CDR1 is KGHDR and CDR2 is SFDVKD. With 9 bases removed from V and 1 base from J, the gap between germline ends came to 20 bases. The CDR3 loop spans 17 amino acids. The CDR3 loop reads CATAPGPLTRNTGELFF. Written as DNA, the CDR3 is TGTGCCACCGCCCCGGGACCCCTGACCCGGAACACCGGGGAGCTGTTTTTT.

In its sample, this clonotype was seen many times. V usage is TRBV7-7 and J usage is TRBJ2-3, with D tentatively TRBD1 (5 bases). Germline CDR1 and CDR2: SSHAT and FNYEAQ (reference sequence). CDR3 size: 15 residues. The germline V and J ends were trimmed by 5 bases and 3 bases, with 15 bases remaining between them. CDR3 region: CASSMTERKTDTQYF. The CDR3 DNA follows: TGTGCCAGCAGCATGACAGAGAGAAAGACAGATACGCAGTATTTT.

This clonotype was seen repeatedly, ten times or more. The genes are TRBV7-9 and TRBJ1-1; D possibly corresponds to TRBD1 (6 bases). The germline V gene encodes CDR1 SEHNR and CDR2 FQNEAQ (reference sequence). The ends were cut back, 6 bases at V and 3 bases at J, with 23 bases in the middle. This CDR3 is 17 amino acids long. CDR3 amino acids: CASRRKMKQGKDTEAFF. The CDR3 DNA is TGTGCCAGCAGACGAAAAATGAAGCAGGGGAAAGACACTGAAGCTTTCTTT.

The rearrangement joins TRBV23-1 to TRBJ2-7, with 9 bases matching TRBD1. TRBV23-1 is classed as an ORF, of uncertain function. CDR3 length: 16 amino acids. J gave up 1 base and V 2 bases, and 6 bases lay outside the gene matches. CDR3 amino acids: CASSQRGQGYSYEQYF. The CDR3 nucleotides read TGCGCCAGCAGTCAAAGGGGACAGGGCTATTCCTACGAGCAGTACTTC.

This clonotype was seen many times. The chain is built from TRBV7-2 and TRBJ1-1; D uncertain. This CDR3 spans 13 amino acids. Germline CDR1 SGHTA, CDR2 FQGNSA. With 1 base removed from V and 5 bases from J, the gap between germline ends came to 8 bases. CDR3 nucleotides: TGTGCCAGCAGCTTAGGTTCGGGTACTGAAGCTTTCTTT. This sequence encodes CASSLGSGTEAFF.

The J gene is TRBJ1-1, the V gene TRBV7-3, with D hard to call. V was pared by 1 base and J by 8 bases, with 17 bases between. Germline lookup yields CDR1 SGHTA and CDR2 FQGTGA. This CDR3 region has 15 residues. CDR3 region: CASSLKPGLHREAFF. CDR3 sequence (DNA): TGTGCCAGCAGCTTAAAACCTGGATTGCACAGAGAAGCTTTCTTT.

This chain connects TRBV20-1 to TRBJ2-5, with a possible D match to TRBD1 (6 bases). Germline lookup yields CDR1 DFQATT and CDR2 SNEGSKA (reference sequence). The CDR3 runs 15 residues. V was pared by 1 base and J by 0 bases, with 12 bases between. CDR3 nucleotides: TGCAGTGCTAGAGGTCGACAGGAGCACCAAGAGACCCAGTACTTC. This gives the protein CSARGRQEHQETQYF.

Many counts were recorded for this clonotype. The DNA for the CDR3 is TGTGCCAGCAGCCTGGAGACAGGACCTTGGGAGCAGTACTTC. Translation gives CASSLETGPWEQYF. The gene calls are TRBV4-2 and TRBJ2-7; tentative D call: TRBD1 (6 bases). The CDR3 is 14 residues long. Germline V lookup: CDR1 LGHNA, CDR2 YNFKEQ. V dropped 4 bases and J dropped 7 bases, with 17 bases sitting between them.

This clonotype was seen ten or more times. The genes are TRBV7-2 and TRBJ2-6, with a weak D call TRBD1 (5 bases). Germline CDR1 SGHTA, CDR2 FQGNSA. Trimming left V 4 bases short and J 0 bases short, with 7 bases between. The CDR3 consists of 15 residues. The CDR3 loop is CASSSDISGANVLTF. The CDR3 DNA reads TGTGCCAGCAGCTCGGACATCTCTGGGGCCAACGTCCTGACTTTC.

This clonotype was counted ten times or more. V gene TRBV28 combines with J gene TRBJ1-4; 10 bases align to TRBD1. The germline CDR1 and CDR2 sequences are MDHEN and SYDVKM. Trimming took 2 bases from V and 7 from J; bases not matched to a gene: 7. CDR3 length: 16 amino acids. CDR3 region: CASSLRRDRGREKLFF. In DNA, the CDR3 is TGTGCCAGCAGTTTAAGGAGGGACAGGGGTCGTGAAAAACTGTTTTTT.

V and J are TRBV6-6 and TRBJ2-3, with D possibly being TRBD2 (5 bases). Germline CDR1 MNHNY, CDR2 SVGAGI (reference sequence). V shed 5 bases and J shed 4 bases, with 25 bases lying between them. The CDR3 consists of 18 residues. The CDR3 sequence is CASSPSGSQRRRADTQYF. The CDR3 nucleotides read TGTGCCAGCAGTCCCTCGGGGTCACAGCGGAGGCGCGCAGATACGCAGTATTTT.

This clonotype was detected ten times or more. The rearrangement uses TRBV15 and TRBJ2-1; possibly TRBD1 for D (6 bases). Trimming pared 1 base from V and 6 bases from J, leaving 10 bases between. CDR1 LNHNV and CDR2 YYDKDF come from the germline V gene (reference sequence). The CDR3 consists of 14 residues. CDR3 DNA: TGTGCCACCAGCAGAGGGGCAGGGGCCAATGAGCAGTTCTTC. This translates into CATSRGAGANEQFF.

The chain combines TRBV6-2 or TRBV6-3 with TRBJ1-5; no clear D. The ends were cut back, 7 bases at V and 0 bases at J, with 13 bases in the middle. The CDR3 has 15 amino acids. Germline V gene sequence: CDR1 MNHEY, CDR2 SVGEGT. CDR3 nucleotides: TGTGCCAGCACCGACGGATTCTATAGCAATCAGCCCCAGCATTTT. It yields the protein CASTDGFYSNQPQHF.

This clonotype was observed a few times. The rearrangement joins TRBV10-3 to TRBJ1-1, with D perhaps matching TRBD1 (5 bases). V lost 7 bases and J 1 base, leaving 13 bases between the germline ends. Germline CDR1 and CDR2: ENHRY and SYGVKD. The CDR3 runs to 14 residues. CDR3 coding DNA: TGTGCCATCAAAGGGCAGGGCCCGAACACTGAAGCTTTCTTT. It specifies CAIKGQGPNTEAFF.

This clonotype was counted many times. The chain joins TRBV7-2 to TRBJ1-5; 7 nucleotides match TRBD1. The V and J ends lost 6 bases and 2 bases, in that order; junction bases with no gene match: 4. The CDR3 has 14 residues. Germline V gene lookup returns CDR1 SGHTA and CDR2 FQGNSA. CDR3: CASSSTGGNQPQHF. CDR3 in DNA: TGTGCCAGCAGTTCTACAGGGGGCAATCAGCCCCAGCATTTT.

V and J are TRBV28 and TRBJ1-5; no definite D call. Between the trimmed V and J ends, which lost 3 bases and 7 bases, there was a span of 4 bases. The CDR3 has 11 residues. Germline V gene data show CDR1 as MDHEN and CDR2 as SYDVKM. CDR3 coding DNA: TGTGCCAGCAGTTTTCGGCAGCCCCAGCATTTT. Its protein product is CASSFRQPQHF.

This chain connects TRBV6-2 or TRBV6-3 to TRBJ2-1; 9 bases match TRBD2. V trimming: 7 bases; J trimming: 9 bases; junction bases outside the gene matches: 13. CDR1 is MNHEY, CDR2 SVGEGT, per germline. The CDR3 spans 15 residues. CDR3 loop: CASNSGTSPGIEQFF. Written as DNA, the CDR3 is TGTGCCAGCAATTCCGGGACTAGCCCAGGGATTGAGCAGTTCTTC.

The genes are TRBV12-3 or TRBV12-4 and TRBJ1-3, with a weak D call TRBD1 (6 bases). The V end lost 2 bases, the J end lost 6 bases, and 11 bases lay between the germline ends. CDR3 length: 14 residues. DNA for the CDR3: TGTGCCAGCAGTTTACACAGGGTTTCAAACACCATATATTTT. As protein: CASSLHRVSNTIYF.

The J gene is TRBJ2-3, the V gene TRBV12-3 or TRBV12-4, with D hard to call. V lost 2 bases and J lost 1, with 7 bases in between. The CDR3 spans 14 residues. The DNA of the CDR3 is TGTGCCAGCAGTTTATCCCAGGGCACAGATACGCAGTATTTT. Translation gives CASSLSQGTDTQYF.

This clonotype was counted many times. J is TRBJ1-2 and V is TRBV7-4; D is unresolved. V was cut by 5 bases and J by 4 bases, with 14 bases left in between. Germline V gives CDR1 SGHVT, CDR2 SQSDAQ. This CDR3 contains 14 residues. The CDR3 region is CASSPRSAGYGYTF. The CDR3 region has the DNA TGTGCCAGCAGCCCCAGGTCCGCAGGCTATGGCTACACCTTC. Complete variable domain (other parts from reference TRBV7-4 and TRBJ1-2): GAGVSQSPRYKVAKRGRDVALRCDSISGHVTLYWYRQTLGQGSEVLTYSQSDAQRDKSGRPSGRFSAERPERSVSTLKIQRTEQGDSAVYLCASSPRSAGYGYTFGSGTRLTVV.

This clonotype was seen more than once but under ten times. The CDR3 protein is CASWSLGSSYNEQFF. CDR3 DNA sequence: TGTGCCAGTTGGTCACTCGGGAGCTCCTACAATGAGCAGTTCTTC. V gene TRBV6-2 or TRBV6-3 combines with J gene TRBJ2-1; tentatively, D is TRBD2 (6 bases). The germline V and J ends were trimmed by 9 bases and 0 bases, with 15 bases remaining between them. The germline V gene encodes CDR1 MNHEY and CDR2 SVGEGT. There are 15 residues in the CDR3.